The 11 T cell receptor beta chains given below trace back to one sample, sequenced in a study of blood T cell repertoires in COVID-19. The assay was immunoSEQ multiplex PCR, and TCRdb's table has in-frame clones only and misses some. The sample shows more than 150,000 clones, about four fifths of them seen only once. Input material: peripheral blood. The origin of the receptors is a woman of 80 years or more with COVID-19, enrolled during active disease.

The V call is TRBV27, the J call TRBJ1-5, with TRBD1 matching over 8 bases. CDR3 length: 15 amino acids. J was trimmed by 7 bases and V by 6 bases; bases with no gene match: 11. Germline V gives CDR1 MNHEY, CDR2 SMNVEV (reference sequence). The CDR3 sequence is CASSQTGEEGQPQHF. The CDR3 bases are TGTGCCAGCAGCCAGACAGGGGAAGAAGGGCAGCCCCAGCATTTT.

The CDR3 DNA follows: TGCGCCAGCAGCCAAGGAGACTCCGCGGGCAGCGAGCAGTACTTC. Its translation: CASSQGDSAGSEQYF. The rearrangement joins TRBV4-3 to TRBJ2-7; tentative D call: TRBD2 (5 bases). Trimming pared 1 base from V and 6 bases from J, leaving 16 bases between. This CDR3 has 15 amino acids. Germline V gene data show CDR1 as LGHNA and CDR2 as YSLEER.

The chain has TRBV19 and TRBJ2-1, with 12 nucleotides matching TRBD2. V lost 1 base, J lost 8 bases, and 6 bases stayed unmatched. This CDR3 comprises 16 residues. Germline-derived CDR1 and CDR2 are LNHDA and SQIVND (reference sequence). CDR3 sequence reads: CASSIAASGRAYEQFF. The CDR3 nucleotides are TGTGCCAGTAGTATAGCGGCTAGCGGGAGGGCATATGAGCAGTTCTTC.

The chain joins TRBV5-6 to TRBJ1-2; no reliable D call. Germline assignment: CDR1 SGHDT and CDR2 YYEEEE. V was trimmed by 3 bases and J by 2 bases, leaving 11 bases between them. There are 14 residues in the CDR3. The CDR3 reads CASSSGRRNYGYTF. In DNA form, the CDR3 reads TGTGCCAGCAGCTCGGGTAGGAGGAACTATGGCTACACCTTC. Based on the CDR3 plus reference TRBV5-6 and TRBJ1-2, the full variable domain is DAGVTQSPTHLIKTRGQQVTLRCSPKSGHDTVSWYQQALGQGPQFIFQYYEEEERQRGNFPDRFSGHQFPNYSSELNVNALLLGDSALYLCASSSGRRNYGYTFGSGTRLTVV.

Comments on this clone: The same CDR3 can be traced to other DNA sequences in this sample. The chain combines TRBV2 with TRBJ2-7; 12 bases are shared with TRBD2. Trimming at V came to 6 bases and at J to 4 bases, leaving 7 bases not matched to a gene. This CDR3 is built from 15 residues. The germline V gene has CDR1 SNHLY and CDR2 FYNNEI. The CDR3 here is CASRTTGTSGYEQYF. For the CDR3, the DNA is TGTGCCAGCAGGACAACCGGGACTAGCGGGTACGAGCAGTACTTC.

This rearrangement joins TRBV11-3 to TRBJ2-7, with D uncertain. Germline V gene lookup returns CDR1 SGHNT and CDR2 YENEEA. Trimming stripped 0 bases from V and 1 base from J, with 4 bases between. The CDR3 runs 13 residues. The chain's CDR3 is CASSLDQSYEQYF. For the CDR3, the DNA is TGTGCCAGCAGCTTAGACCAGTCCTACGAGCAGTACTTC.

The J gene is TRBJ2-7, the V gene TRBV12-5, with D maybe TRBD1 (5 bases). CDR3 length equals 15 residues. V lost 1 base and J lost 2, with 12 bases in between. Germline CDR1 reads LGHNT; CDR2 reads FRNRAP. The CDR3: CASGLGGSGTYEQYF. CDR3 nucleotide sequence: TGTGCTAGTGGTTTGGGGGGCTCAGGGACCTACGAGCAGTACTTC.

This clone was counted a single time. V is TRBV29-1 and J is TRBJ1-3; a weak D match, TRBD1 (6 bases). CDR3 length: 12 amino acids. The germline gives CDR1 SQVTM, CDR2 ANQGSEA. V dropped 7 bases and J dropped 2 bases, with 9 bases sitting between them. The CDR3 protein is CSGEGAGNTIYF. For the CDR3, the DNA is TGCAGCGGAGAGGGGGCTGGAAACACCATATATTTT.

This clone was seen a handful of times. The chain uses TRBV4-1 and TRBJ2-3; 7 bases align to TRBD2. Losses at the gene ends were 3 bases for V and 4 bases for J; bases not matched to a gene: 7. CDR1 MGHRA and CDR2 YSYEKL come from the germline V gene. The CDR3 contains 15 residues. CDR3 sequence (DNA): TGCGCCAGCAGCCAGAGCGGGGTCCTACCAGATACGCAGTATTTT. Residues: CASSQSGVLPDTQYF.

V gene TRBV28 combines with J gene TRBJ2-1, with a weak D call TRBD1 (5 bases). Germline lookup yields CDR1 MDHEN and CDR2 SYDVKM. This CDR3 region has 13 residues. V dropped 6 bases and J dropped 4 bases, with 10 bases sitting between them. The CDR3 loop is CASSPGSYNEQFF. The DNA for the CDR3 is TGTGCCAGCAGCCCAGGGTCGTACAATGAGCAGTTCTTC. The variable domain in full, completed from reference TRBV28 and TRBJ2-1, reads DVKVTQSSRYLVKRTGEKVFLECVQDMDHENMFWYRQDPGLGLRLIYFSYDVKMKEKGDIPEGYSVSREKKERFSLILESASTNQTSMYLCASSPGSYNEQFFGPGTRLTVL.

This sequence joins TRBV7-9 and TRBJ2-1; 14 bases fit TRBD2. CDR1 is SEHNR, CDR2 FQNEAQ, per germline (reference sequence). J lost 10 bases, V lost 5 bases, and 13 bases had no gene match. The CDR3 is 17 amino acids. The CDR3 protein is CASSPTPGTSGSDEQFF. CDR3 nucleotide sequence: TGTGCCAGCAGCCCGACCCCCGGGACTAGCGGGAGTGACGAGCAGTTCTTC. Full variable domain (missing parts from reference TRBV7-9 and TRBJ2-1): DTGVSQNPRHKITKRGQNVTFRCDPISEHNRLYWYRQTLGQGPEFLTYFQNEAQLEKSRLLSDRFSAERPKGSFSTLEIQRTEQGDSAMYLCASSPTPGTSGSDEQFFGPGTRLTVL.